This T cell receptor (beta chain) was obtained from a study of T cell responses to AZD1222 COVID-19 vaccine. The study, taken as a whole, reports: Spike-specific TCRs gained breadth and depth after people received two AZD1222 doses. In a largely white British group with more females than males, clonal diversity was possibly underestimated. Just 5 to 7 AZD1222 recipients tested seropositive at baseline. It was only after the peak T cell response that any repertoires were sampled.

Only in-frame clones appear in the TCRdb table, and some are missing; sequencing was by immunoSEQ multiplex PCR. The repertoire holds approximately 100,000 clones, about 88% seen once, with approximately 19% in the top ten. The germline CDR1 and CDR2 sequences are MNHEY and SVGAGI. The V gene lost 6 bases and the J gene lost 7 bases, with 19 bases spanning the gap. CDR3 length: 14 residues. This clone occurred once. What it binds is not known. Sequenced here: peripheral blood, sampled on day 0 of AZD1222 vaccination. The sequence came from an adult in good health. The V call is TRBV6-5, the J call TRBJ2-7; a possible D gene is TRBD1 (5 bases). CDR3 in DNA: TGTGCCAGCAGAGACACGGTGCCCGCAGGGGAGCAGTACTTC. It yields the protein CASRDTVPAGEQYF.